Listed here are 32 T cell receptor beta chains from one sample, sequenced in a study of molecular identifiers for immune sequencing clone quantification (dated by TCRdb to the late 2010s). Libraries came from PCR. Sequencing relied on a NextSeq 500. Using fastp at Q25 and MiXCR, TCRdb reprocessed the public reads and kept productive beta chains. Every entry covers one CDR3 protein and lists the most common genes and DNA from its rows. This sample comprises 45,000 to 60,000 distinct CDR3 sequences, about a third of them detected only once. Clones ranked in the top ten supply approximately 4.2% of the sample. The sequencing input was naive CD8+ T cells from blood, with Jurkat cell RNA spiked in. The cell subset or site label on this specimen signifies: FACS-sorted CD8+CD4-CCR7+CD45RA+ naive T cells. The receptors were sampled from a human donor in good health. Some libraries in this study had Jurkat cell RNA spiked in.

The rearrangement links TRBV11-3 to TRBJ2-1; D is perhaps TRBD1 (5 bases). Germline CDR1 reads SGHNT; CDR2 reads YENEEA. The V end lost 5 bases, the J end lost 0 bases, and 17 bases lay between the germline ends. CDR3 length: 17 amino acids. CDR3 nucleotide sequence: TGTGCCAGCAGCACCGGACGCAGGGTAGACTCCTACAATGAGCAGTTCTTC. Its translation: CASSTGRRVDSYNEQFF. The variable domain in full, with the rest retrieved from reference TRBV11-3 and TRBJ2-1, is EAGVVQSPRYKIIEKKQPVAFWCNPISGHNTLYWYLQNLGQGPELLIRYENEEAVDDSQLPKDRFSAERLKGVDSTLKIQPAELGDSAVYLCASSTGRRVDSYNEQFFGPGTRLTVL.

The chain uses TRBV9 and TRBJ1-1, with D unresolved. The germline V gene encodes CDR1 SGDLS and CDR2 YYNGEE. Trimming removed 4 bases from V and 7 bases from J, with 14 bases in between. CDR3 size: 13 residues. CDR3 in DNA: TGTGCCAGCAGCTCCCCCCAAGCAGGTGAAGCTTTCTTT. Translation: CASSSPQAGEAFF.

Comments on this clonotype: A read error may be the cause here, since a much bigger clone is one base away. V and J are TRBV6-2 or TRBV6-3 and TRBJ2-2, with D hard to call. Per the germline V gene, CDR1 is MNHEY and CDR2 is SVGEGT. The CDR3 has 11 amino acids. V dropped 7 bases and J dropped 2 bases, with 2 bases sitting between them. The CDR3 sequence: CASTNTGELFF. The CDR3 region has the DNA TGTGCCAGCACTAACACCGGGGAGCTGTTTTTT.

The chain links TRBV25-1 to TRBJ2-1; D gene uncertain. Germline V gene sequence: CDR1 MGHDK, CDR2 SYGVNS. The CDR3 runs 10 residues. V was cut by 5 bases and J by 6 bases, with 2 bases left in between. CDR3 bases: TGTGCCAGCAGTTTCAATGAGCAGTTCTTC. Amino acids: CASSFNEQFF.

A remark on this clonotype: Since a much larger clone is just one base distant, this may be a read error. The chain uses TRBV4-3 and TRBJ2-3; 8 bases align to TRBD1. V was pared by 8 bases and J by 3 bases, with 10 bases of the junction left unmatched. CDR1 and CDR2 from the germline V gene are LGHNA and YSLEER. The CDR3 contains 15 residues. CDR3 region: CASRLGQEITDTQYF. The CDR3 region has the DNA TGCGCCAGCCGCCTGGGACAGGAGATAACAGATACGCAGTATTTT.

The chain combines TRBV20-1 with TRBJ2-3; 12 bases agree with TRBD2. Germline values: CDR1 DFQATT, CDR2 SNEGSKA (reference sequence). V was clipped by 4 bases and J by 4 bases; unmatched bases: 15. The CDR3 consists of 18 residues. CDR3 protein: CSATSPATSGSGADTQYF. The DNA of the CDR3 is TGCAGTGCTACCAGTCCCGCGACTAGCGGGAGTGGGGCAGATACGCAGTATTTT.

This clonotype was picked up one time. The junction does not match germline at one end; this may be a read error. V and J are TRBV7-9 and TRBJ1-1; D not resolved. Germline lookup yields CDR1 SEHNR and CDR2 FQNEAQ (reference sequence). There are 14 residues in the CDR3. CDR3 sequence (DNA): TGTGCCAGCAGCTTTTCCCTGACGAACACTGAAGCTCTCTTT. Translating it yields CASSFSLTNTEALF.

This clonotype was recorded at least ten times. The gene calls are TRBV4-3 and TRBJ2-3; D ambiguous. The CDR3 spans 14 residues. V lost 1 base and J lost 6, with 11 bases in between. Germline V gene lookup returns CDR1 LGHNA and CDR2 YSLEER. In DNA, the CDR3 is TGCGCCAGCAGCCAAGCCTGGGGATGGGATACGCAGTATTTT. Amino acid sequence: CASSQAWGWDTQYF.

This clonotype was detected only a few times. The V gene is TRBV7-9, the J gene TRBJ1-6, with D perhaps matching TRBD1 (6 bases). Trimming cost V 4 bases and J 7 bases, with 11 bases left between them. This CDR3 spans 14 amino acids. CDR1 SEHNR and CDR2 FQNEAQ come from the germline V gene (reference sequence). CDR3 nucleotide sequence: TGTGCCAGCAGCTCTCAGGGGAAGAATTCACCCCTCCACTTT. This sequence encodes CASSSQGKNSPLHF.

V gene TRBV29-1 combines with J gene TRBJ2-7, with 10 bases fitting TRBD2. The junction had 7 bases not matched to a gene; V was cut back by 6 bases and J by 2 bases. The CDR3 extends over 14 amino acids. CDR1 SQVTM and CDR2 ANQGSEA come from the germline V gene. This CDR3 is CSVLLAGAPYEQYF. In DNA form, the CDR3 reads TGCAGCGTCCTTCTAGCGGGAGCTCCCTACGAGCAGTACTTC.

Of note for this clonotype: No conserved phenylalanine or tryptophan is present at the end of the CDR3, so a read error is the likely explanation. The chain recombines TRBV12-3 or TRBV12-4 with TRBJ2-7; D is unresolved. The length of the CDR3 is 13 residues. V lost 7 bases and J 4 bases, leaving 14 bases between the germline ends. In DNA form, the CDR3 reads TGTGCCAGCACCCACCCCCACAATTACGAGCAGTACATC. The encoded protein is CASTHPHNYEQYI.

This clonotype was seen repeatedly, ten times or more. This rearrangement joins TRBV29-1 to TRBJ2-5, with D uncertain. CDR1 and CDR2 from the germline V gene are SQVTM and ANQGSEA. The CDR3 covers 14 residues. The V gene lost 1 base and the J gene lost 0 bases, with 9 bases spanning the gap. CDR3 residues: CSVEGLTYQETQYF. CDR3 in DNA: TGCAGCGTTGAAGGGCTGACGTACCAAGAGACCCAGTACTTC.

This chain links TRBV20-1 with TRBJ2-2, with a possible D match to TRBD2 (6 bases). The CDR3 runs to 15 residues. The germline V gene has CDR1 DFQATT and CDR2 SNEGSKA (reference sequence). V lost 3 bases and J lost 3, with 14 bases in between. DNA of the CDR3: TGCAGTGCTAGGGGGGGTCCGACAGACACCGGGGAGCTGTTTTTT. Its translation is CSARGGPTDTGELFF.

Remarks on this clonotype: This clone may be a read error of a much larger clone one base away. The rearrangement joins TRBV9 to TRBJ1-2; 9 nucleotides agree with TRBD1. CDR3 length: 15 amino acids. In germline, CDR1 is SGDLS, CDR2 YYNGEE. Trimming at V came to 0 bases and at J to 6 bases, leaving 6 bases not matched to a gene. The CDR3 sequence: CASSVANRGQNGYTF. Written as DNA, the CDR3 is TGTGCCAGCAGCGTAGCGAACAGGGGGCAGAATGGCTACACCTTC.

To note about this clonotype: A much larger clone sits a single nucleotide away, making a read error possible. This CDR3 reads CASSLNGGRNQPQHF. DNA for the CDR3: TGTGCCAGCAGCTTAAATGGGGGTCGCAATCAGCCCCAGCATTTT. V is TRBV7-2 and J is TRBJ1-5, with D maybe TRBD1 (5 bases). Germline CDR1 SGHTA, CDR2 FQGNSA. V gave up 2 bases and J gave up 2 bases, with 10 bases separating them. The CDR3 sequence is 15 residues long.

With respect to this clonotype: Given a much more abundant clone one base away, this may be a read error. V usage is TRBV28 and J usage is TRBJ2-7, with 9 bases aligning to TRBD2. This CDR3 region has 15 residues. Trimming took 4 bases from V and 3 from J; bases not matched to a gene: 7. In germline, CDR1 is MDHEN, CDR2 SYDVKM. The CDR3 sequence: CASSSSSGISYEQYF. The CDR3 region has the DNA TGTGCCAGCAGTTCCTCTAGCGGGATAAGCTACGAGCAGTACTTC. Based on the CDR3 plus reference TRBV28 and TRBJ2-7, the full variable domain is DVKVTQSSRYLVKRTGEKVFLECVQDMDHENMFWYRQDPGLGLRLIYFSYDVKMKEKGDIPEGYSVSREKKERFSLILESASTNQTSMYLCASSSSSGISYEQYFGPGTRLTVT.

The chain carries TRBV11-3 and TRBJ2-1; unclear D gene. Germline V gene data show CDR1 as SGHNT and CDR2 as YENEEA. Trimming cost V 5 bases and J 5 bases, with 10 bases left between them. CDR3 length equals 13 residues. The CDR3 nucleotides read TGTGCCAGCAGCATAGGACGGGACAATGAGCAGTTCTTC. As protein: CASSIGRDNEQFF.

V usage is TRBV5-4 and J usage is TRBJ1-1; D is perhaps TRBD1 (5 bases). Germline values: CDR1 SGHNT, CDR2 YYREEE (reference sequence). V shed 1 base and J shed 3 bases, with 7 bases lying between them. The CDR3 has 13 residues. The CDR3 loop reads CASSLRGDTEAFF. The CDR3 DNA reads TGTGCCAGCAGCTTGAGAGGGGACACTGAAGCTTTCTTT.

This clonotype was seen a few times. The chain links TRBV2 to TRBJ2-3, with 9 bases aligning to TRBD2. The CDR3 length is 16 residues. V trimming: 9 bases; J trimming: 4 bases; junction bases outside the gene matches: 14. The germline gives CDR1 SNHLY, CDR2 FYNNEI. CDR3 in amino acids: CASFSGRLSRADTQYF. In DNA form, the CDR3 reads TGTGCCAGTTTTAGCGGGAGACTTTCCCGCGCAGATACGCAGTATTTT.

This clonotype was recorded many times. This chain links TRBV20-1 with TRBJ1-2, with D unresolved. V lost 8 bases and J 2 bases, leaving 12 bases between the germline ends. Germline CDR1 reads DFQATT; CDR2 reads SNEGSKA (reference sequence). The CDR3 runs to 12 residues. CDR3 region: CSPYHKNYGYTF. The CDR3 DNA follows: TGCAGTCCCTACCACAAGAACTATGGCTACACCTTC.

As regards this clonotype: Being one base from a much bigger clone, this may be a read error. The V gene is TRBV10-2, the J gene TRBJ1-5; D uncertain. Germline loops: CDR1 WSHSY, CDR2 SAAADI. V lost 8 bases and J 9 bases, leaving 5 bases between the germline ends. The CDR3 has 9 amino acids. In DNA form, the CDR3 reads TGCGCCAGCGGAGTGCCCCAGCATTTT. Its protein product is CASGVPQHF.

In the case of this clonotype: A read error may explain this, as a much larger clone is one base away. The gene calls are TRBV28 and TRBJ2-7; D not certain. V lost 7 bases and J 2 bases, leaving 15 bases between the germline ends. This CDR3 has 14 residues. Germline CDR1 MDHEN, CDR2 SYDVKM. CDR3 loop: CASISDDRTYEQYF. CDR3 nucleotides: TGTGCCAGCATTAGTGACGACCGGACCTACGAGCAGTACTTC.

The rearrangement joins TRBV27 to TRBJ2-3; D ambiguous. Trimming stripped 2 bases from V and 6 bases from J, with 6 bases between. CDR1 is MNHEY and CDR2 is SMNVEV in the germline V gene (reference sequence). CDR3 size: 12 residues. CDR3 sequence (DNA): TGTGCCAGCAGTTTACTTGGGGATACGCAGTATTTT. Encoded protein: CASSLLGDTQYF.

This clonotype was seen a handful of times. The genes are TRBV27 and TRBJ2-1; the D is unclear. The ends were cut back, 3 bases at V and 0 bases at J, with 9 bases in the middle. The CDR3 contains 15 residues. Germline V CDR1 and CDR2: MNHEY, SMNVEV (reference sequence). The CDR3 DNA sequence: TGTGCCAGCAGTTTGGTCACGAGCTCCTACAATGAGCAGTTCTTC. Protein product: CASSLVTSSYNEQFF.

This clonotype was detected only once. For the CDR3, the DNA is TGTGCCATCATCGTCAGGGTTGATAGCAATCAGCCCCAGCATTTT. This sequence encodes CAIIVRVDSNQPQHF. The chain joins TRBV10-3 to TRBJ1-5; D perhaps matches TRBD1 (5 bases). V was cut by 7 bases and J by 0 bases, with 13 bases left in between. The CDR3 is 15 amino acids. Germline V gene lookup returns CDR1 ENHRY and CDR2 SYGVKD.

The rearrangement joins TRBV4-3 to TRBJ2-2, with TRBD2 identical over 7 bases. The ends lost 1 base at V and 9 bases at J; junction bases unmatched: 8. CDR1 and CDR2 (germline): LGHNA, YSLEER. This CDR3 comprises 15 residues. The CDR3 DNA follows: TGCGCCAGCAGCCAAGGTTTTCTAGCGGCTAGGGAGCTGTTTTTT. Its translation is CASSQGFLAARELFF.

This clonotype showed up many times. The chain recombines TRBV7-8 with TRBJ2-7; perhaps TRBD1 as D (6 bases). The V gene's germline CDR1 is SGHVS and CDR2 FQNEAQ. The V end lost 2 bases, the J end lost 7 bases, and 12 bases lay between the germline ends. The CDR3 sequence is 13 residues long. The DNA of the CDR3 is TGTGCCAGCAGCTTACCAGGGGCCGGGGAGCAGTACTTC. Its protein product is CASSLPGAGEQYF.

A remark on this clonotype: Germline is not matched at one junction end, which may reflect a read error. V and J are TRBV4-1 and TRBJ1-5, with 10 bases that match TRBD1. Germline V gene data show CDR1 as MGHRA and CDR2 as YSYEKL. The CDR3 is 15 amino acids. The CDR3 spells CASSHRDRGAQPQNF. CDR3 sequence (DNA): TGCGCCAGCAGCCACCGGGACAGGGGTGCTCAGCCCCAGAATTTT.

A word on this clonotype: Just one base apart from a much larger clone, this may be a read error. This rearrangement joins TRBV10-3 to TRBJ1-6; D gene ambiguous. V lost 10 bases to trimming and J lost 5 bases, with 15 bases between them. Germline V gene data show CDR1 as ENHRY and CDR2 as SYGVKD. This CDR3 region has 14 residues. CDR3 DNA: TGTGCCAACGGCTCAGGCAACAATAATTCACCCCTCCACTTT. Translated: CANGSGNNNSPLHF.

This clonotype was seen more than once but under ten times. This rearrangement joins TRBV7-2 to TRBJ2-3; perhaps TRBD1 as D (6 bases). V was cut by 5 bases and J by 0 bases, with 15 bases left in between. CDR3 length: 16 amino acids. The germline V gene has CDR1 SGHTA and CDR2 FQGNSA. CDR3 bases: TGTGCCAGCAGCCAAAGACAGGCCCCTAGCACAGATACGCAGTATTTT. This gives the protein CASSQRQAPSTDTQYF.

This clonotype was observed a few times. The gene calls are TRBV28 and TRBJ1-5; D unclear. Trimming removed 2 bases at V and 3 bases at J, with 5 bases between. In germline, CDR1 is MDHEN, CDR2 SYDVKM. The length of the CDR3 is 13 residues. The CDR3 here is CASSLESNQPQHF. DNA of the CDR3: TGTGCCAGCAGTTTAGAATCCAATCAGCCCCAGCATTTT.

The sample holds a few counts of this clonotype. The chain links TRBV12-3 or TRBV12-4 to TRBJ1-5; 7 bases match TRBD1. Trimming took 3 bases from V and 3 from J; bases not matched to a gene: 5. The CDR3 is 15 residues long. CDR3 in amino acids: CASSLSGGNNQPQHF. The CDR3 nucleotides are TGTGCCAGCAGTTTGTCAGGGGGAAACAATCAGCCCCAGCATTTT.